The 5 T cell receptor beta chains in this list originate from one sample, sequenced in a study of T cell repertoires in cytomegalovirus infection. No cognate antigen is known for these TCRs. Via MiXCR, TCRdb re-called the reads, giving one row per CDR3 protein. This repertoire shows about a million distinct CDR3 sequences, about a third found once; its top ten account for around an eighth. This specimen was cultured CD8+ T cells from PBMCs, taken from culture after CMV antigen stimulation. All receptors come from a human donor in good health (CMV status not recorded). Some clones in this sample may be carry-over from other donors' samples.

This chain joins TRBV19 and TRBJ2-2; unclear D gene. Trimming shortened V by 3 bases and J by 7 bases, and 9 bases separated the two germline ends. Germline assignment: CDR1 LNHDA and CDR2 SQIVND (reference sequence). This CDR3 contains 13 residues. The CDR3 nucleotides read TGTGCCAGTAGTATCCCCTTGGGCGGGGAGCTGTTTTTT. Amino acids: CASSIPLGGELFF.

The chain combines TRBV2 with TRBJ2-5; TRBD2 might be the D (6 bases). The germline V gene encodes CDR1 SNHLY and CDR2 FYNNEI. V was trimmed by 3 bases and J by 5 bases, leaving 19 bases between them. The CDR3 runs 16 residues. For the CDR3, the DNA is TGTGCCAGCAGTGATCCGGGCGGGGAAGCGGCGGAGACCCAGTACTTC. Its protein product is CASSDPGGEAAETQYF.

This clonotype appeared a few times. This chain uses TRBV19 with TRBJ2-1; D might be TRBD2 (6 bases). The CDR3 covers 15 residues. Trimming stripped 6 bases from V and 6 bases from J, with 18 bases between. Germline lookup yields CDR1 LNHDA and CDR2 SQIVND (reference sequence). The CDR3 sequence: CASSPGTLPPNEQFF. For the CDR3, the DNA is TGTGCCAGTAGCCCCGGGACTCTACCACCCAATGAGCAGTTCTTC.

This clonotype has only a few counts. The chain uses TRBV12-5 and TRBJ2-7, with D perhaps assigned TRBD1 or TRBD2 (5 bases each). V lost 3 bases, J lost 1 base, and 16 bases lay in between. CDR1 is LGHNT, CDR2 FRNRAP, per germline. The CDR3 has 16 amino acids. The DNA of the CDR3 is TGTGCTAGTGGTTTTGAAACCGGGACGGATTCCTACGAGCAGTACTTC. It is translated as CASGFETGTDSYEQYF.

V and J are TRBV6-6 and TRBJ1-1; D uncertain. The ends were cut back, 5 bases at V and 5 bases at J, with 9 bases in the middle. From germline, CDR1 is MNHNY and CDR2 SVGAGI (reference sequence). The CDR3 spans 12 residues. CDR3 loop: CASSQRVTEAFF. In DNA, the CDR3 is TGTGCCAGCAGTCAAAGGGTAACTGAAGCTTTCTTT.